Described below is a single T cell receptor beta chain sequence and its context. Its antigen is not known. The data derive from a study of cytomegalovirus exposure and HLA in healthy donors. The donors formed part of the roughly 120-subject validation cohort, distinct from the roughly 630-subject first cohort. Using immunoSEQ multiplex PCR, the repertoire was profiled, and TCRdb retains in-frame clones only, with some absent. The sample yields 240,000 or so clones, around 85% seen once. Study-wide points: Altogether, 164 TCR beta chains were recorded as cytomegalovirus-associated.

CDR1 and CDR2 from the germline V gene are SGHRS and YFSETQ. The V end lost 3 bases, the J end lost 3 bases, and 24 bases lay between the germline ends. This CDR3 is built from 18 residues. This receptor was taken from a woman in her 30s in good health and CMV-seropositive. The sequenced sample was PBMCs. The rearrangement joins TRBV5-1 to TRBJ1-1, with a weak D call TRBD1 (5 bases). CDR3 residues: CASSSGVGRVGPDTEAFF. CDR3 DNA sequence: TGCGCCAGCAGCTCGGGAGTTGGCAGGGTGGGTCCCGACACTGAAGCTTTCTTT.